The clone carrying this TCR beta chain was seen a few times. The target antigen is unknown. This sample is drawn from a study of blood T cells in healthy people across ages. Trimming took off 5 bases at V and 4 bases at J, with 12 bases between the two ends. CDR3 length: 13 amino acids. CDR1 is SGHTA, CDR2 FQGTGA, per germline. A second PCR, run for roughly 6 to 11 cycles, used a sample-barcoded 5' primer plus a J-beta primer mix. MiXCR was run by TCRdb on the 5' RACE reads, yielding one entry per CDR3 protein. This table has roughly 1,500,000 distinct CDR3 sequences, around 42% appearing once. General study points: Age showed a roughly linear inverse relationship with TCR beta diversity per million T cells.

The genes are TRBV7-3 and TRBJ2-7; D uncertain. This clonotype originated in a woman aged 18-30 years in good health. Sequenced: blood. The CDR3 sequence is CASSRGFLYEQYF. CDR3 sequence (DNA): TGTGCCAGCAGCCGAGGTTTTTTATACGAGCAGTACTTC.